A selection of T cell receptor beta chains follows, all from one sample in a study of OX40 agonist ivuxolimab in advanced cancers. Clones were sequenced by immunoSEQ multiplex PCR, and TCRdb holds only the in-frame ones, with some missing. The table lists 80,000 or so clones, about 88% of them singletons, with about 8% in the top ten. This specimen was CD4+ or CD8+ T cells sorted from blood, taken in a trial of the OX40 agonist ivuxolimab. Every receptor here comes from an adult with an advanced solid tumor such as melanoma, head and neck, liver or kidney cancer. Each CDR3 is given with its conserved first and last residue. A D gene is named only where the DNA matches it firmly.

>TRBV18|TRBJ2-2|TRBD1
CASSPGQGRTGELFF
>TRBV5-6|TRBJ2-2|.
CASSYSLRTDYTGELFF
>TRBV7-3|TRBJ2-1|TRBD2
CASSDSGGTYNEQFF
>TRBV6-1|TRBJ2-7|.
CASTFDRAYEQYF
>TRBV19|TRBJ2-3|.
CASSTRRDTDTQYF
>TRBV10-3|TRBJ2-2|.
CAISGLRANTGELFF
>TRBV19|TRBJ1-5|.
CASSIVQSAGQPQHF
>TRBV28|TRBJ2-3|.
CASSLGGGSLRTDTQYF
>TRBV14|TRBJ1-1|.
CASSQYRQSPNTEAFF
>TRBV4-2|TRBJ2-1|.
CASSQDWGGPPYNEQFF
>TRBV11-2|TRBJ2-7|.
CASSPAPYEQYF
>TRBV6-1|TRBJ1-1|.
CASLVLRLGEAFF
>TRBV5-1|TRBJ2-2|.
CASSRQGTDTGELFF
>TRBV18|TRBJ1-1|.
CASSPLPHSAMNTEAFF
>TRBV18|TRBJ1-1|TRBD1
CASSPQQGGTEAFF
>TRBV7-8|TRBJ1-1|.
CAIKGGFGVNTEAFF
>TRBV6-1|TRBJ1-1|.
CASSVEGWGEAFF
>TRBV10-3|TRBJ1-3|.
CAISEDGTAVTIYF
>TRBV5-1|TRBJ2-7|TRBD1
CASSLGTGVTYEQYF
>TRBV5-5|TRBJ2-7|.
CASSLEGGGRYEQYF
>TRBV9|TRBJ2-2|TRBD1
CASSPRDRYSTGELFF
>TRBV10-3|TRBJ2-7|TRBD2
CAISGGLAGWDEQYF
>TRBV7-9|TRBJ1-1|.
CASSFDSVNTEAFF
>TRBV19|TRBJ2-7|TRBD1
CASSTSGTVTYEQYF
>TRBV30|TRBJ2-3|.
CACLRAPRTDTQYF
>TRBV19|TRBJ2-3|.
CASSKGQFFSTDTQYF
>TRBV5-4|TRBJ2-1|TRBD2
CASSLRGGDNEQFF
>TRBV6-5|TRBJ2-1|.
CASTQAARNEQFF
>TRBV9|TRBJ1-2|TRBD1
CASSPRTGRDGYTF
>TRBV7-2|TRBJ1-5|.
CASSATGRDRSYNQPQHF
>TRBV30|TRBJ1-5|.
CAWSVRGGSNQPQHF
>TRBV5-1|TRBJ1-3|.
CASSSDLSGNTIYF
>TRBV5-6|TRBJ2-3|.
CASSLGYGSTDTQYF
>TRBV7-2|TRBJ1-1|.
CASSLWGSPIEAFF
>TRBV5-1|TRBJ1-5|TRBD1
CASSPTGSNQPQHF
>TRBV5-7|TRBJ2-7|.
CASSLNRGGSTYEQYF
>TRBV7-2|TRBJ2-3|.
CASSRTDTQYF
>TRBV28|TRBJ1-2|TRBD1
CATYVSDRENYGYTF
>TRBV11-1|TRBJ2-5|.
CASSLIYQETQYF
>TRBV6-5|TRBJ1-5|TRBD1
CASTRTGDSNQPQHF